Following are 18 T cell receptor beta chains from one sample sequenced in a study of Ad26.COV2.S vaccination and SARS-CoV-2 variants. This table comes from immunoSEQ multiplex PCR, and its TCRdb copy is limited to in-frame clones, with some not included. This table holds 430,000 or so clones, around 90% found once. Treatment indicated: around 19 received Ad26.COV2.S at low or high dose, single or two shots; a few received placebo; per-sample allocation not given. Sampling was done on day 63 after the first vaccine or placebo injection. The material sequenced was peripheral blood, taken in a trial of Ad26.COV2.S vaccine versus placebo. These TCRs come from a person between 18 and 59 years old who received the Ad26.COV2.S COVID-19 vaccine or a placebo.

The chain recombines TRBV6-5 with TRBJ1-1; the D gene is possibly TRBD1 (5 bases). Germline V lookup: CDR1 MNHEY, CDR2 SVGAGI. The CDR3 totals 13 residues. Deletions cut 3 bases from V and 4 bases from J, with 9 bases between. The CDR3 loop reads CASSYLGRTEAFF. CDR3 in DNA: TGTGCCAGCAGTTATTTGGGGCGCACTGAAGCTTTCTTT.

The CDR3 protein is CASGLSWFGLGPSGSETQYF. For the CDR3, the DNA is TGTGCTAGTGGTTTGAGTTGGTTTGGTTTGGGTCCTAGCGGGAGTGAGACCCAGTACTTC. The rearrangement links TRBV12-5 to TRBJ2-5; 10 nucleotides agree with TRBD2. CDR1 is LGHNT, CDR2 FRNRAP, per germline. The length of the CDR3 is 20 residues. V lost 2 bases and J lost 5; bases outside the gene matches: 20.

The J gene is TRBJ2-7, the V gene TRBV7-2; D may be TRBD1 (6 bases). CDR1 is SGHTA, CDR2 FQGNSA, per germline. Trimming shortened V by 5 bases and J by 3 bases, and 17 bases separated the two germline ends. CDR3 length equals 15 residues. The CDR3 DNA follows: TGTGCCAGCAGCCTGGGGACACCAAGTAACTACGAGCAGTACTTC. It translates to CASSLGTPSNYEQYF.

The gene calls are TRBV18 and TRBJ2-7, with a possible D match to TRBD2 (6 bases). CDR3 length: 15 amino acids. Germline CDR1 reads KGHSH; CDR2 reads LQKENI. Trimming stripped 2 bases from V and 3 bases from J, with 14 bases between. CDR3 sequence: CASSPIQGGDYEQYF. CDR3 DNA: TGTGCCAGCTCACCAATTCAGGGCGGGGACTACGAGCAGTACTTC.

The V gene is TRBV19, the J gene TRBJ2-1; 14 bases fit TRBD2. The CDR3 covers 16 residues. CDR1 is LNHDA, CDR2 SQIVND, per germline (reference sequence). V was pared by 4 bases and J by 10 bases, with 9 bases of the junction left unmatched. This CDR3 reads CASSTRLAGGPYEQFF. CDR3 nucleotides: TGTGCCAGTAGTACCAGACTAGCGGGAGGGCCATACGAGCAGTTCTTC.

The chain employs TRBV12-3 or TRBV12-4 and TRBJ2-7; D remains ambiguous. Trimming took 2 bases from V and 6 from J, leaving 8 bases between them. The CDR3 is 12 amino acids. Written as DNA, the CDR3 is TGTGCCAGCAGTTTAAGTCCGCCCGAGCAGTACTTC. Its protein is CASSLSPPEQYF.

The J gene is TRBJ2-1, the V gene TRBV20-1; D is possibly TRBD1 (5 bases). The V end lost 3 bases, the J end lost 2 bases, and 20 bases lay between the germline ends. The CDR3 has 17 amino acids. Germline-derived CDR1 and CDR2 are DFQATT and SNEGSKA (reference sequence). CDR3 bases: TGCAGTGCTAGTCGCCTAGACAGAAGTCAGGCCTACAATGAGCAGTTCTTC. Amino acids: CSASRLDRSQAYNEQFF.

The chain carries TRBV5-6 and TRBJ2-1, with no clear D. The length of the CDR3 is 15 residues. Germline V CDR1 and CDR2: SGHDT, YYEEEE. The V and J ends lost 1 base and 10 bases respectively, with 18 bases between them. The CDR3 region has the DNA TGTGCCAGCAGCTTGCCCCGAGCGTTACACCGCGAGCAGTTCTTC. Residues: CASSLPRALHREQFF.

The V call is TRBV4-1, the J call TRBJ1-3; the D gene is possibly TRBD1 (5 bases). With 2 bases removed from V and 3 bases from J, the gap between germline ends came to 17 bases. Germline loops: CDR1 MGHRA, CDR2 YSYEKL. The CDR3 loop spans 17 amino acids. The CDR3 region has the DNA TGCGCCAGCAGCCAACCAGGGAGGAGGACGGGTGGAAACACCATATATTTT. This encodes CASSQPGRRTGGNTIYF.

The V gene is TRBV29-1, the J gene TRBJ1-5; 9 positions match TRBD1. With V trimmed by 4 bases and J by 5 bases, 3 bases remained unmatched. Germline V gene lookup returns CDR1 SQVTM and CDR2 ANQGSEA. CDR3 length equals 13 residues. The DNA of the CDR3 is TGCAGCGTTGGGACAGGGGTGGATCAGCCCCAGCATTTT. This sequence encodes CSVGTGVDQPQHF.

In this sample, this clone turned up once. The chain joins TRBV7-2 to TRBJ2-5; 10 bases are a match to TRBD1. Trimming cost V 5 bases and J 6 bases; bases outside gene matches: 6. From germline, CDR1 is SGHTA and CDR2 FQGNSA. The CDR3 contains 14 residues. The CDR3 nucleotides read TGTGCCAGCAGCATCGGACAGGGGGGGAAGACCCAGTACTTC. Translating gives CASSIGQGGKTQYF.

The chain recombines TRBV19 with TRBJ2-6; D might be TRBD2 (6 bases). The CDR3 spans 16 residues. CDR1 and CDR2 from the germline V gene are LNHDA and SQIVND (reference sequence). Trimming took 4 bases from V and 4 from J, leaving 14 bases between them. The CDR3, as DNA: TGTGCCAGTAGTACTGGCGGGGTGAGAGGGGCCAACGTCCTGACTTTC. This translates into CASSTGGVRGANVLTF. The variable domain in full, completed from reference TRBV19 and TRBJ2-6, reads DGGITQSPKYLFRKEGQNVTLSCEQNLNHDAMYWYRQDPGQGLRLIYYSQIVNDFQKGDIAEGYSVSREKKESFPLTVTSAQKNPTAFYLCASSTGGVRGANVLTFGAGSRLTVL.

The chain links TRBV4-3 to TRBJ2-7, with a weak D call TRBD2 (5 bases). Trimming stripped 4 bases from V and 4 bases from J, with 17 bases between. In germline, CDR1 is LGHNA, CDR2 YSLEER. The CDR3 is 15 amino acids. CDR3 loop: CASSPAQGRGYEQYF. The CDR3, as DNA: TGCGCCAGCAGCCCTGCCCAAGGGAGAGGGTACGAGCAGTACTTC.

The chain uses TRBV5-1 and TRBJ2-5; D remains ambiguous. Trimming stripped 1 base from V and 1 base from J, with 11 bases between. Per the germline V gene, CDR1 is SGHRS and CDR2 is YFSETQ. The CDR3 contains 15 residues. Here the CDR3 reads CASSLFSDIQETQYF. As DNA, the CDR3 is TGCGCCAGCAGCTTGTTTTCAGATATCCAAGAGACCCAGTACTTC.

The genes are TRBV9 and TRBJ2-3; the match to TRBD2 covers 8 bases. CDR3 size: 14 residues. In germline, CDR1 is SGDLS, CDR2 YYNGEE. Losses at the gene ends were 3 bases for V and 5 bases for J; bases not matched to a gene: 5. This CDR3 is CASSAAGALDTQYF. CDR3 DNA sequence: TGTGCCAGCAGCGCAGCGGGAGCTCTAGATACGCAGTATTTT. The full variable domain, rest sourced from reference TRBV9 and TRBJ2-3, is DSGVTQTPKHLITATGQRVTLRCSPRSGDLSVYWYQQSLDQGLQFLIQYYNGEERAKGNILERFSAQQFPDLHSELNLSSLELGDSALYFCASSAAGALDTQYFGPGTRLTVL.

This clone showed up just once. This rearrangement joins TRBV19 to TRBJ2-3, with TRBD2 matching over 13 bases. Losses at the gene ends were 4 bases for V and 4 bases for J; bases not matched to a gene: 2. The germline gives CDR1 LNHDA, CDR2 SQIVND (reference sequence). The CDR3 runs 15 residues. The CDR3 sequence is CASSTTSGRPDTQYF. The CDR3 DNA reads TGTGCCAGTAGTACGACTAGCGGGAGGCCAGATACGCAGTATTTT.

The chain combines TRBV5-1 with TRBJ2-7, with TRBD1 matching over 10 bases. The CDR3 runs to 14 residues. The ends lost 4 bases at V and 5 bases at J; junction bases unmatched: 6. Germline loops: CDR1 SGHRS, CDR2 YFSETQ. CDR3 sequence: CASSPRDRGHEQYF. The CDR3 DNA follows: TGCGCCAGCAGCCCACGGGACAGGGGACACGAGCAGTACTTC. The entire variable domain, with the rest obtained from reference TRBV5-1 and TRBJ2-7, is as follows: KAGVTQTPRYLIKTRGQQVTLSCSPISGHRSVSWYQQTPGQGLQFLFEYFSETQRNKGNFPGRFSGRQFSNSRSEMNVSTLELGDSALYLCASSPRDRGHEQYFGPGTRLTVT.

In DNA form, the CDR3 reads TGCGCCAGCAGCTTATGGGGGGCAGAGGGTCAGCCCCAGCATTTT. It encodes CASSLWGAEGQPQHF. This chain connects TRBV5-1 to TRBJ1-5; TRBD1 is a possible D gene (6 bases). The CDR3 extends over 15 amino acids. Trimming pared 2 bases from V and 6 bases from J, leaving 15 bases between. The germline CDR1 and CDR2 sequences are SGHRS and YFSETQ.